This T cell receptor (beta chain) was sequenced for a study of T cells in Graves' hyperthyroidism and ophthalmopathy. Regarding the study as a whole: The blood repertoire included most of the expanded thyroid clonotypes above 0.001.

Amplification of TCR beta CDR3 regions was performed using RNA transcripts as template. The TCR CDR3 first-round RT-PCR relied on the HTBI primer set. TCRdb re-analysed the multiplex PCR reads in MiXCR, keeping a single row per CDR3 protein. The sample holds approximately 380,000 distinct CDR3 sequences, approximately 19% seen once. This clonotype has ten or more counts. Its antigen remains unidentified. Per the germline V gene, CDR1 is SGHRS and CDR2 is YFSETQ. With 2 bases clipped from V and 6 bases from J, the junction kept 1 base outside the gene matches. This CDR3 has 13 amino acids. Thyroid ultrasound and orbital computed tomography, with clinical symptoms and serum thyroxine and TRAb, informed diagnoses. Each 10 ml fresh peripheral blood draw supplied the PBMCs.

The sample comprised blood. The clonotype comes from a woman aged 18-29 years with Graves' hyperthyroidism. The V call is TRBV5-1, the J call TRBJ2-1; 8 nucleotides agree with TRBD2. CDR3 sequence (DNA): TGCGCCAGCAGCTTAGGGACTAGCAATGAGCAGTTCTTC. Its translation: CASSLGTSNEQFF.